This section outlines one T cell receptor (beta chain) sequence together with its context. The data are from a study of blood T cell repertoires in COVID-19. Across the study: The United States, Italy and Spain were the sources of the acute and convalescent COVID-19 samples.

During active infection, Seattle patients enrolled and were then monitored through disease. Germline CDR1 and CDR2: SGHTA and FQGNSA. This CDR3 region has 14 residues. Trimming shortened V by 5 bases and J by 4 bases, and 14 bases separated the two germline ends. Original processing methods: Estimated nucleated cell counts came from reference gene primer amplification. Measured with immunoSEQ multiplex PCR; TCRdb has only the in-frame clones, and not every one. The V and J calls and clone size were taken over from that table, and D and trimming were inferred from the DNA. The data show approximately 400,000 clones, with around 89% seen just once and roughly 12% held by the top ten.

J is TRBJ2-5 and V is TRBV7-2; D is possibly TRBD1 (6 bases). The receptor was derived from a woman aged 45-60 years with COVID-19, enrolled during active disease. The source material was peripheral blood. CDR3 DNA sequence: TGTGCCAGCAGCCCCGGGACATACGGAGAGACCCAGTACTTC. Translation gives CASSPGTYGETQYF. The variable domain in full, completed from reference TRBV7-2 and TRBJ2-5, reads GAGVSQSPSNKVTEKGKDVELRCDPISGHTALYWYRQSLGQGLEFLIYFQGNSAPDKSGLPSDRFSAERTGGSVSTLTIQRTQQEDSAVYLCASSPGTYGETQYFGPGTRLLVL.